This TCR beta chain emerged from a study of T cell responses to AZD1222 COVID-19 vaccine. General study findings and limits: The study found Spike-specific TCR breadth and depth rose after two AZD1222 doses. Mostly white British, mostly female donors; authors suggested clonal diversity may be underestimated. At baseline, seropositivity was found in only a handful of AZD1222 recipients.

Data came from immunoSEQ multiplex PCR; TCRdb stores just in-frame clones and leaves some out. The sample lists under 150,000 clones; about 90% were seen once. Trimming cost V 7 bases and J 8 bases; bases outside gene matches: 8. The CDR3 covers 15 residues. CDR1 is SGHNT and CDR2 is YYREEE in the germline V gene (reference sequence). This clone was counted ten times or more. The antigen is undetermined. The chain carries TRBV5-4 and TRBJ2-1; 14 bases are shared with TRBD2. The clonotype was recovered from an adult who received the AZD1222 COVID-19 vaccine. The material sequenced was peripheral blood, taken 28 days after the second AZD1222 dose. CDR3 DNA: TGTGCCAGCTCTCACCGGACTAGCGGGGGGTATGAGCAGTTCTTC. Residues: CASSHRTSGGYEQFF.